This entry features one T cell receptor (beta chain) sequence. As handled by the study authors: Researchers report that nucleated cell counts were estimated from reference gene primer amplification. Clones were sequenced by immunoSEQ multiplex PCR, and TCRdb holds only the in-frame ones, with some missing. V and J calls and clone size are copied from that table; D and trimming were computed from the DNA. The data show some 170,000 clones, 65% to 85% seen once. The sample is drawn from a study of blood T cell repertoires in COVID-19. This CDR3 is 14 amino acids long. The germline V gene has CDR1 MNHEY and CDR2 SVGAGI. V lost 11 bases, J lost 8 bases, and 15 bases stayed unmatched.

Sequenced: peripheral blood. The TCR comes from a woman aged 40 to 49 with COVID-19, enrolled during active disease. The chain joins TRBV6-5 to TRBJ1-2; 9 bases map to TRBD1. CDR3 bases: TGTGCCGGCACCCAAGGACAGGGGAGTATCGGCTACACCTTC. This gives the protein CAGTQGQGSIGYTF.